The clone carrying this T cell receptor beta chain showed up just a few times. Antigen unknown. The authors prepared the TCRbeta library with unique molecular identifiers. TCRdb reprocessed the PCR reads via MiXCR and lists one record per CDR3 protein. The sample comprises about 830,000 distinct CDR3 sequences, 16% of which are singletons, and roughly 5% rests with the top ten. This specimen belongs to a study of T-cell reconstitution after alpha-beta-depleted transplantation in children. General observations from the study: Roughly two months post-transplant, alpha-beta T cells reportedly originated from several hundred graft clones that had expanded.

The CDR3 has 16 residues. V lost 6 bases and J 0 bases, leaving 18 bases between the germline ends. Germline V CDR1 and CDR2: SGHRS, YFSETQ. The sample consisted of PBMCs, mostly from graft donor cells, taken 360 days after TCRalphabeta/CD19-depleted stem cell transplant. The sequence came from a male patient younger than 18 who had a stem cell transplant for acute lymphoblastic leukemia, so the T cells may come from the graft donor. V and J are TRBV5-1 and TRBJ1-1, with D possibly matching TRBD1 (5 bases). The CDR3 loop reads CASTPNSDRVNTEAFF. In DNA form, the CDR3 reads TGCGCCAGCACCCCTAACTCCGACAGAGTGAACACTGAAGCTTTCTTT. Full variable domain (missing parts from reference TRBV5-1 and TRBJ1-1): KAGVTQTPRYLIKTRGQQVTLSCSPISGHRSVSWYQQTPGQGLQFLFEYFSETQRNKGNFPGRFSGRQFSNSRSEMNVSTLELGDSALYLCASTPNSDRVNTEAFFGQGTRLTVV.